Below, 30 T cell receptor beta chains from the same sample are listed, as sequenced in a study of T cells in Graves' hyperthyroidism and ophthalmopathy. Authors of the study amplified TCR beta CDR3 regions from RNA transcripts. The HTBI set primed first-round TCR CDR3 RT-PCR. Each CDR3 protein gets one entry after TCRdb re-called the multiplex PCR reads with MiXCR. The sample shows some 580,000 distinct CDR3 sequences, roughly 16% of them seen only once. The material sequenced was blood. The receptors were sampled from a woman aged 40 to 50 with Graves' ophthalmopathy.

V gene TRBV19 combines with J gene TRBJ2-2; D may be TRBD2 (6 bases). CDR1 and CDR2 from the germline V gene are LNHDA and SQIVND (reference sequence). This CDR3 has 16 amino acids. V lost 1 base and J lost 0, with 9 bases in between. Here the CDR3 reads CASSIGTGANTGELFF. Written as DNA, the CDR3 is TGTGCCAGTAGTATAGGTACGGGGGCGAACACCGGGGAGCTGTTTTTT.

This clonotype was seen only a few times. V usage is TRBV19 and J usage is TRBJ2-3; no clear D gene. The CDR3 is made up of 13 amino acids. CDR1 LNHDA and CDR2 SQIVND come from the germline V gene (reference sequence). V lost 7 bases, J lost 1 base, and 9 bases lay in between. CDR3 residues: CASNPGRTDTQYF. As DNA, the CDR3 is TGTGCCAGTAACCCGGGCCGCACAGATACGCAGTATTTT.

The V gene is TRBV29-1, the J gene TRBJ1-5; tentatively, D is TRBD1 (6 bases). The germline V gene has CDR1 SQVTM and CDR2 ANQGSEA. The V gene lost 7 bases and the J gene lost 3 bases, with 13 bases spanning the gap. CDR3 length: 13 residues. The CDR3 loop is CSAKGGANQPQHF. CDR3 nucleotides: TGCAGCGCCAAAGGGGGGGCCAATCAGCCCCAGCATTTT. Complete variable domain (other parts from reference TRBV29-1 and TRBJ1-5): SAVISQKPSRDICQRGTSLTIQCQVDSQVTMMFWYRQQPGQSLTLIATANQGSEATYESGFVIDKFPISRPNLTFSTLTVSNMSPEDSSIYLCSAKGGANQPQHFGDGTRLSIL.

Only a few counts were recorded for this clonotype. The chain employs TRBV3-1 and TRBJ2-5; no reliable D call. In germline, CDR1 is LGHDT, CDR2 YNNKEL (reference sequence). This CDR3 has 13 amino acids. V was shortened by 4 bases and J by 1 base, with 7 bases between the two germline ends. The CDR3 DNA follows: TGTGCCAGCAGCCTCTTACCCCAAGAGACCCAGTACTTC. This sequence encodes CASSLLPQETQYF.

The J gene is TRBJ2-4, the V gene TRBV6-2 or TRBV6-3; tentative D call: TRBD1 (5 bases). This CDR3 has 13 amino acids. Trimming removed 8 bases from V and 3 bases from J, with 11 bases in between. Germline values: CDR1 MNHEY, CDR2 SVGEGT. CDR3 nucleotide sequence: TGTGCCAGCTTCTCAGGGCACAAAAACATTCAGTACTTC. Its protein product is CASFSGHKNIQYF.

In its sample, this clonotype was seen many times. The V gene is TRBV13, the J gene TRBJ2-1; TRBD2 matches 12 bases. The CDR3 consists of 15 residues. After removal of 5 bases from V and 6 bases from J, the junction contained 5 bases not matched to a gene. Germline CDR1 is PRHDT and CDR2 is FYEKMQ (reference sequence). CDR3 loop: CASSIRLAGVNEQFF. The CDR3 region has the DNA TGTGCCAGCAGCATAAGACTAGCGGGGGTCAATGAGCAGTTCTTC.

CDR3 protein: CASSLGLAGVIHEQYF. In nucleotides, the CDR3 is TGTGCCAGCAGCTTAGGTCTAGCGGGAGTAATCCACGAGCAGTACTTC. The rearrangement joins TRBV7-9 to TRBJ2-7, with TRBD2 matching 10 bases. This CDR3 is 16 amino acids long. Trimming took 1 base from V and 5 from J; bases not matched to a gene: 8. Germline V gene sequence: CDR1 SEHNR, CDR2 FQNEAQ (reference sequence). The full variable domain, completed using reference TRBV7-9 and TRBJ2-7, is DTGVSQNPRHKITKRGQNVTFRCDPISEHNRLYWYRQTLGQGPEFLTYFQNEAQLEKSRLLSDRFSAERPKGSFSTLEIQRTEQGDSAMYLCASSLGLAGVIHEQYFGPGTRLTVT.

The genes are TRBV4-1 and TRBJ2-4; D might be TRBD1 or TRBD2, each matching 5 bases. The germline V and J ends were trimmed by 5 bases and 6 bases, with 17 bases remaining between them. Germline values: CDR1 MGHRA, CDR2 YSYEKL. There are 15 residues in the CDR3. CDR3 sequence: CASSSLGDRGNIQYF. The DNA of the CDR3 is TGCGCCAGCAGCTCCCTGGGGGATAGGGGAAACATTCAGTACTTC.

This clonotype appeared many times. This chain joins TRBV7-8 and TRBJ2-3; 8 positions agree with TRBD2. This CDR3 has 14 amino acids. Germline trimming cut 7 bases from V and 3 bases from J; bases unmatched to any gene: 6. Germline lookup yields CDR1 SGHVS and CDR2 FQNEAQ. The chain's CDR3 is CASKAGEGTDTQYF. CDR3 nucleotide sequence: TGTGCCAGCAAAGCGGGGGAAGGAACAGATACGCAGTATTTT.

This clonotype has a handful of counts. In DNA, the CDR3 is TGTGCCAGCAACTCAGGGACAGGGTTTCAGCCCCAGCATTTT. This translates into CASNSGTGFQPQHF. The chain links TRBV7-4 to TRBJ1-5; 9 bases match TRBD1. The V segment lost 7 bases and the J segment 6 bases; nucleotides outside the gene matches: 7. The CDR3 is 14 residues long. Germline lookup yields CDR1 SGHVT and CDR2 SQSDAQ. Full variable domain (outside the CDR3, taken from reference TRBV7-4 and TRBJ1-5): GAGVSQSPRYKVAKRGRDVALRCDSISGHVTLYWYRQTLGQGSEVLTYSQSDAQRDKSGRPSGRFSAERPERSVSTLKIQRTEQGDSAVYLCASNSGTGFQPQHFGDGTRLSIL.

The rearrangement uses TRBV4-1 and TRBJ1-4; TRBD1 might be the D (5 bases). CDR1 MGHRA and CDR2 YSYEKL come from the germline V gene. Trimming took 4 bases from V and 8 from J, leaving 17 bases between them. The CDR3 loop spans 15 amino acids. The CDR3 region is CASSRPDRAAEKLFF. The CDR3 DNA sequence: TGCGCCAGCAGCCGCCCAGACAGAGCCGCCGAAAAACTGTTTTTT.

This clonotype has at least ten counts. The J gene is TRBJ2-2, the V gene TRBV7-2, with TRBD2 identical over 13 bases. This CDR3 comprises 17 residues. The germline V gene has CDR1 SGHTA and CDR2 FQGNSA. V gave up 6 bases and J gave up 2 bases; unmatched junction bases: 6. DNA for the CDR3: TGTGCCAGCAGTTTACCGGGACTAGCGGGAAACACCGGGGAGCTGTTTTTT. Protein sequence: CASSLPGLAGNTGELFF.

This clonotype was recorded many times. The rearrangement links TRBV7-2 to TRBJ1-5; D is unclear. This CDR3 has 15 residues. Looked up from germline, CDR1 is SGHTA and CDR2 is FQGNSA. Between the trimmed V and J ends, which lost 5 bases and 0 bases, there was a span of 11 bases. CDR3 nucleotide sequence: TGTGCCAGCAGCCCTCACACGGGTAGCAATCAGCCCCAGCATTTT. Residues: CASSPHTGSNQPQHF.

This clonotype was observed a few times. The rearrangement uses TRBV10-3 and TRBJ2-5, with 8 nucleotides matching TRBD2. The CDR3 extends over 13 amino acids. V lost 6 bases, J lost 5 bases, and 5 bases stayed unmatched. The germline V gene encodes CDR1 ENHRY and CDR2 SYGVKD. Here the CDR3 reads CAISGGEGETQYF. CDR3 in DNA: TGTGCCATCAGCGGGGGGGAGGGCGAGACCCAGTACTTC.

This clonotype was seen only a few times. V and J are TRBV7-3 and TRBJ2-1, with D hard to call. Trimming took 5 bases from V and 0 from J, leaving 11 bases between them. The germline gives CDR1 SGHTA, CDR2 FQGTGA. CDR3 length equals 15 residues. Written as DNA, the CDR3 is TGTGCCAGCAGCATCGGCGACGGCTCCTACAATGAGCAGTTCTTC. Translated, it gives CASSIGDGSYNEQFF.

The table lists this clonotype with a few counts. The gene calls are TRBV29-1 and TRBJ2-7; 9 bases line up with TRBD1. The J segment lost 7 bases and the V segment lost 4 bases, leaving 5 bases of the junction unmatched. The germline gives CDR1 SQVTM, CDR2 ANQGSEA. CDR3 length: 12 amino acids. The chain's CDR3 is CSVGQGGMEQYF. As DNA, the CDR3 is TGCAGCGTTGGACAGGGGGGCATGGAGCAGTACTTC.

This clonotype was seen at least ten times. The genes are TRBV2 and TRBJ2-7, with TRBD2 as a possible D gene (6 bases). V lost 6 bases to trimming and J lost 3 bases, with 18 bases between them. CDR3 length: 15 residues. Germline V gene lookup returns CDR1 SNHLY and CDR2 FYNNEI. The CDR3 region is CASRATSNGFYEQYF. The CDR3 DNA reads TGTGCCAGCAGGGCGACTAGTAATGGGTTCTACGAGCAGTACTTC.

In its sample, this clonotype was seen many times. V and J are TRBV7-9 and TRBJ2-1; D call uncertain. The V gene lost 1 base and the J gene lost 7 bases, with 8 bases spanning the gap. CDR3 length: 13 residues. Per germline, CDR1 SEHNR and CDR2 FQNEAQ (reference sequence). In DNA form, the CDR3 reads TGTGCCAGCAGCTTAGTCTATGGGAATGAGCAGTTCTTC. It codes for CASSLVYGNEQFF.

The chain employs TRBV29-1 and TRBJ1-3, with unresolved D. V was shortened by 4 bases and J by 1 base, with 14 bases between the two germline ends. The CDR3 length is 15 residues. Germline CDR1 reads SQVTM; CDR2 reads ANQGSEA. CDR3 sequence: CSVAGIPTSGNTIYF. CDR3 sequence (DNA): TGCAGCGTTGCCGGCATACCGACGTCTGGAAACACCATATATTTT.

This clonotype has ten or more counts. This chain uses TRBV28 with TRBJ2-5; possible D gene TRBD1, 6 bases. From germline, CDR1 is MDHEN and CDR2 SYDVKM. This CDR3 has 13 amino acids. The ends were cut back, 7 bases at V and 5 bases at J, with 14 bases in the middle. CDR3 DNA sequence: TGTGCCAGCAAAGCCCCAGGACAGGAGACCCAGTACTTC. Translated, it gives CASKAPGQETQYF.

This clonotype has just a few counts. A read error may explain this, as a much larger clone is one base away. The chain is built from TRBV2 and TRBJ2-7, with 7 bases identical to TRBD2. The CDR3 is 16 amino acids. J was trimmed by 2 bases and V by 4 bases; bases with no gene match: 11. Germline loops: CDR1 SNHLY, CDR2 FYNNEI. This chain's CDR3 is CASSVRGREPAYEQYF. CDR3 nucleotides: TGTGCCAGCAGTGTACGCGGGCGGGAGCCTGCCTACGAGCAGTACTTC.

This clonotype has only a few counts. CDR3 protein: CASRSSGLGTYEQYF. CDR3 nucleotide sequence: TGTGCCAGCAGGTCCAGTGGACTAGGCACCTACGAGCAGTACTTC. This chain links TRBV6-1 with TRBJ2-7; TRBD2 matches 7 bases. The germline gives CDR1 MNHNS, CDR2 SASEGT. The CDR3 has 15 residues. The V gene end was trimmed by 6 bases and the J gene end by 2 bases; junction bases not matched to a gene: 10.

This clonotype was counted only a few times. The chain uses TRBV5-1 and TRBJ2-2, with D unclear. The V gene's germline CDR1 is SGHRS and CDR2 YFSETQ. This CDR3 is built from 16 residues. Trimming left V 0 bases short and J 1 base short, with 10 bases between. CDR3 loop: CASSLAAQRNTGELFF. As DNA, the CDR3 is TGCGCCAGCAGCTTGGCCGCACAGAGGAACACCGGGGAGCTGTTTTTT.

This clonotype was seen at least ten times. The genes are TRBV20-1 and TRBJ2-5; D unclear. Germline V gene data show CDR1 as DFQATT and CDR2 as SNEGSKA (reference sequence). V lost 6 bases and J 5 bases, leaving 13 bases between the germline ends. This CDR3 is built from 12 residues. CDR3: CSAGPGRETQYF. The CDR3 bases are TGCAGTGCCGGACCCGGGCGGGAGACCCAGTACTTC.

This clonotype was counted many times. The rearrangement uses TRBV2 and TRBJ2-3; 10 bases line up with TRBD2. Germline lookup yields CDR1 SNHLY and CDR2 FYNNEI. This CDR3 has 14 residues. Germline trimming cut 5 bases from V and 5 bases from J; bases unmatched to any gene: 4. CDR3 DNA sequence: TGTGCCAGCAGTTGGCTAGCGGGGGTAGATACGCAGTATTTT. This codes for CASSWLAGVDTQYF.

In regard to this clonotype: This may come from a read error, since a much larger clone is one base off. The gene calls are TRBV5-1 and TRBJ1-1; 9 nucleotides match TRBD1. Trimming at V came to 4 bases and at J to 3 bases, leaving 13 bases not matched to a gene. CDR1 is SGHRS, CDR2 YFSETQ, per germline. The CDR3 is made up of 17 amino acids. This CDR3 reads CASSPRQGGRMDTEAFF. CDR3 nucleotides: TGCGCCAGCAGCCCGAGACAGGGGGGGCGCATGGACACTGAAGCTTTCTTT.

The chain joins TRBV6-1 to TRBJ1-1; D remains ambiguous. V was trimmed by 6 bases and J by 8 bases, leaving 10 bases between them. The CDR3 covers 11 residues. Germline CDR1 and CDR2: MNHNS and SASEGT. CDR3 region: CASRLRREAFF. The CDR3, as DNA: TGTGCCAGCAGGCTCCGACGAGAAGCTTTCTTT.

The chain uses TRBV5-8 and TRBJ2-1; D possibly corresponds to TRBD1 (5 bases). CDR1 and CDR2 (germline): SGHTS, YDEGEE. Trimming pared 4 bases from V and 7 bases from J, leaving 18 bases between. The CDR3 totals 15 residues. The CDR3, as DNA: TGTGCCAGCAGCCTCCGATTCAGGGCCTCTAATGAGCAGTTCTTC. Its protein product is CASSLRFRASNEQFF.

This clonotype has a count of ten or more. The V gene is TRBV2, the J gene TRBJ2-1, with D possibly TRBD2 on 6 matching bases. Germline V lookup: CDR1 SNHLY, CDR2 FYNNEI. V was clipped by 5 bases and J by 7 bases, with 12 bases between them. This CDR3 has 13 amino acids. Here the CDR3 DNA reads TGTGCCAGCAGTTTAGCGGCGGTGAATGAGCAGTTCTTC. Encoded protein: CASSLAAVNEQFF.

This clonotype was recorded many times. The rearrangement links TRBV2 to TRBJ2-3; D unclear. The CDR3 has 15 residues. In germline, CDR1 is SNHLY, CDR2 FYNNEI. Trimming removed 6 bases at V and 4 bases at J, with 17 bases between. The CDR3 protein is CASSLPRQVADTQYF. The CDR3 DNA follows: TGTGCCAGCAGCCTACCTCGCCAGGTCGCAGATACGCAGTATTTT.